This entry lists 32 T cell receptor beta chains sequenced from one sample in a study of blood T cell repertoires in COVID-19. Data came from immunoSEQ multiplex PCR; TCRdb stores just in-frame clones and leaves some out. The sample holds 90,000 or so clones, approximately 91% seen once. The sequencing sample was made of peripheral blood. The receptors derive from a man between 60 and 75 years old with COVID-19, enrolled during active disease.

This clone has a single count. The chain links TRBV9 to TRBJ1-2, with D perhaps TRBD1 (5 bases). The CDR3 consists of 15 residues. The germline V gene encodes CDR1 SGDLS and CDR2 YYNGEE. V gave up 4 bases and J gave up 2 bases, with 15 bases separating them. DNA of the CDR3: TGTGCCAGCAGCCAGGGAATGGGGCGAAACTATGGCTACACCTTC. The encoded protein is CASSQGMGRNYGYTF.

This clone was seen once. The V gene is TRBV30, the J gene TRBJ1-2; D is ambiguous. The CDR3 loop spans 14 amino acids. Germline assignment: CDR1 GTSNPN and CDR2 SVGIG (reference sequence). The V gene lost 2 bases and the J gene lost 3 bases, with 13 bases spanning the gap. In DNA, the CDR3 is TGTGCCTGGAGTCCCTTGGGGAGGGACTATGGCTACACCTTC. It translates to CAWSPLGRDYGYTF.

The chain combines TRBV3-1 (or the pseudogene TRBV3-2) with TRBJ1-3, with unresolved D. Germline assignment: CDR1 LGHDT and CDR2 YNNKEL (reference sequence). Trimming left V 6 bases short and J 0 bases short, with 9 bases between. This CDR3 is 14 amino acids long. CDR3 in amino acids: CASRAAGSGNTIYF. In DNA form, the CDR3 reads TGTGCCAGCAGAGCGGCAGGCTCTGGAAACACCATATATTTT.

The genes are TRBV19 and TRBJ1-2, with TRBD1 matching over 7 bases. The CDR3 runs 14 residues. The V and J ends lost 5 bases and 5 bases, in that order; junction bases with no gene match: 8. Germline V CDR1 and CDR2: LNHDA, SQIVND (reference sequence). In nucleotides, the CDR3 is TGTGCCAGTAGTTTCGACAGGGTGACATATGGCTACACCTTC. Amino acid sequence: CASSFDRVTYGYTF.

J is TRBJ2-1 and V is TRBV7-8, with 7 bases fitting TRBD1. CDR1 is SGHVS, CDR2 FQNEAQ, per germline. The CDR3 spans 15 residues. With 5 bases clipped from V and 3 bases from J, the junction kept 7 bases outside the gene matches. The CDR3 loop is CASSLSGTDYNEQFF. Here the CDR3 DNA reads TGTGCCAGCAGCCTTTCCGGGACAGACTACAATGAGCAGTTCTTC.

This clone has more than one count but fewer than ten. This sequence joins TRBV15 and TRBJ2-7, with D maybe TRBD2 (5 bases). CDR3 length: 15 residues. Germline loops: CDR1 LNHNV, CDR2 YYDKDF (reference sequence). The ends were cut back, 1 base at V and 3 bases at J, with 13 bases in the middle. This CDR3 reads CATSRVLLAGYEQYF. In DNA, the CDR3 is TGTGCCACCAGCAGAGTTTTGCTAGCAGGCTACGAGCAGTACTTC.

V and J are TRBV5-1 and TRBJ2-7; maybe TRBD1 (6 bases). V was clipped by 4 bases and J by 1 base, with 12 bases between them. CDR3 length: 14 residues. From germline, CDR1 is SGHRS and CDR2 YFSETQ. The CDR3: CASSPDSPSYEQYF. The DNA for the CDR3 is TGCGCCAGCAGCCCGGACAGCCCTTCCTACGAGCAGTACTTC.

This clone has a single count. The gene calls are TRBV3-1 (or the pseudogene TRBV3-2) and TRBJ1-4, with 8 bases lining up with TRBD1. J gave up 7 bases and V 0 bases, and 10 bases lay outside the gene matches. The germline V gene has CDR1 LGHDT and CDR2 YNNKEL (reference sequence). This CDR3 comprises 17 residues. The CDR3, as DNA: TGTGCCAGCAGCCAAGACAAAGGGACAGGTATAGCTGAAAAACTGTTTTTT. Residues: CASSQDKGTGIAEKLFF.

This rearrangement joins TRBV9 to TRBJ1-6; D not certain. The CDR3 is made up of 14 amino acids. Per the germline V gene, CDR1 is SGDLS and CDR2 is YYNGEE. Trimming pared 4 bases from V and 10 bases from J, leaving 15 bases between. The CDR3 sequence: CASSPGDKGSPLHF. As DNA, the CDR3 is TGTGCCAGCAGCCCGGGAGATAAGGGATCACCCCTCCACTTT.

CDR3 sequence: CASSYLAGAIDEQFF. DNA of the CDR3: TGCGCCAGCAGCTATCTAGCGGGAGCTATCGATGAGCAGTTCTTC. This chain joins TRBV4-3 and TRBJ2-1; 10 nucleotides line up with TRBD2. Germline V gene sequence: CDR1 LGHNA, CDR2 YSLEER. This CDR3 is 15 amino acids long. V was clipped by 5 bases and J by 8 bases; unmatched bases: 9.

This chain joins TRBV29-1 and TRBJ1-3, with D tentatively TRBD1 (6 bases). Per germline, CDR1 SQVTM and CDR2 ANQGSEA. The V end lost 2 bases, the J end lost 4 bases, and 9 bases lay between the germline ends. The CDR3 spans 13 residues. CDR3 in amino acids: CSVETGGGNTIYF. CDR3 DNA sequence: TGCAGCGTTGAAACGGGGGGCGGAAACACCATATATTTT.

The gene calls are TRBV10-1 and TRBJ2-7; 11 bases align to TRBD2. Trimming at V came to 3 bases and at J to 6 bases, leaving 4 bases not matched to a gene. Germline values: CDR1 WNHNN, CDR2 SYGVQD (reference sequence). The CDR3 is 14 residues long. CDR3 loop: CASSDGTSGGEQYF. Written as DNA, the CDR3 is TGCGCCAGCAGTGACGGGACTAGCGGCGGCGAGCAGTACTTC.

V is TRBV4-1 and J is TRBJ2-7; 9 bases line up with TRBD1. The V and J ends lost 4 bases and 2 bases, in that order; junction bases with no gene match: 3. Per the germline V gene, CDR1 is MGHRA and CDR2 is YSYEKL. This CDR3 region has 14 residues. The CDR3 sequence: CASSLGQGPYEQYF. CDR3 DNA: TGCGCCAGCAGCCTCGGACAGGGGCCCTACGAGCAGTACTTC.

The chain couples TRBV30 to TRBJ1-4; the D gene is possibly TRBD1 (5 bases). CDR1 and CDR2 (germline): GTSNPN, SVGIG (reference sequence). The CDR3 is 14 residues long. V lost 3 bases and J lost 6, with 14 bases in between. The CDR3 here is CAWRSGQGYEKLFF. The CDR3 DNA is TGTGCCTGGAGGTCCGGCCAGGGCTATGAAAAACTGTTTTTT.

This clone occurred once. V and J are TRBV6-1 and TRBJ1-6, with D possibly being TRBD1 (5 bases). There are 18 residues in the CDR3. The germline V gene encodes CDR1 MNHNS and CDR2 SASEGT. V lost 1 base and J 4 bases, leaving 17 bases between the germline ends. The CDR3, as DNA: TGTGCCAGCAGTGAAGTAGGAGGGGTCGGCGTTTATAATTCACCCCTCCACTTT. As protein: CASSEVGGVGVYNSPLHF.

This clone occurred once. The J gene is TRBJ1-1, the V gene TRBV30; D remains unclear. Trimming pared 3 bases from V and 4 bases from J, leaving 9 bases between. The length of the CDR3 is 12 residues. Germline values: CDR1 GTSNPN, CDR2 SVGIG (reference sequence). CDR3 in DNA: TGTGCCTGGAGGCCGGGAGGCACTGAAGCTTTCTTT. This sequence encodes CAWRPGGTEAFF.

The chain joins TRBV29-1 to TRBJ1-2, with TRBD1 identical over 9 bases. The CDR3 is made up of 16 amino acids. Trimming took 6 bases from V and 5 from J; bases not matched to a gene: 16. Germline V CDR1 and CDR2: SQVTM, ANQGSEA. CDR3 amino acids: CSVGSNRGQGRYGYTF. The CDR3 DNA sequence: TGCAGCGTGGGGAGTAATAGGGGACAGGGCAGATATGGCTACACCTTC.

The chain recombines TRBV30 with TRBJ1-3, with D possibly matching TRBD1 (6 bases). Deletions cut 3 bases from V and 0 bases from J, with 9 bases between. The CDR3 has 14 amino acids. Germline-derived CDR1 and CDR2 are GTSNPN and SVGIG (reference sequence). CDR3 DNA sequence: TGTGCCTGGAGCCCGACAGGCTCTGGAAACACCATATATTTT. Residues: CAWSPTGSGNTIYF.

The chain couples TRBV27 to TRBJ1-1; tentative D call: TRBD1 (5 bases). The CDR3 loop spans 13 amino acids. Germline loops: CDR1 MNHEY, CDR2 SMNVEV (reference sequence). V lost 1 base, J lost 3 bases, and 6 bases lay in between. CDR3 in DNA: TGTGCCAGCAGTTTATGGGGGGACACTGAAGCTTTCTTT. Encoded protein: CASSLWGDTEAFF.

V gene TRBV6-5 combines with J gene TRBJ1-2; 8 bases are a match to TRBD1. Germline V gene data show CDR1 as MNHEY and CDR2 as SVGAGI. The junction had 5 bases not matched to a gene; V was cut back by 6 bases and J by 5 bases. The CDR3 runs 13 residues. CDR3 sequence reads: CASRITGGYGYTF. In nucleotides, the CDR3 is TGTGCCAGCAGAATCACAGGGGGTTATGGCTACACCTTC.

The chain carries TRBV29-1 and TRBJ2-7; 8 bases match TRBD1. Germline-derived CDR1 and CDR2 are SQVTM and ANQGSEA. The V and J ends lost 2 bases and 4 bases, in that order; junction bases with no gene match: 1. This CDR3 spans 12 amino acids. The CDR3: CSVERDRYEQYF. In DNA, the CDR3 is TGCAGCGTTGAACGGGACAGGTACGAGCAGTACTTC.

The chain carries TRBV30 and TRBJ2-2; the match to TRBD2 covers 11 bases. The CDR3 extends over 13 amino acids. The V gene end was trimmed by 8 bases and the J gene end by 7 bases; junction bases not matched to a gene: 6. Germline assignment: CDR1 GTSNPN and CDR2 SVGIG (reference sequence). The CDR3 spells CAGGTSGDGELFF. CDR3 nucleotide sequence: TGTGCCGGCGGGACTAGCGGCGACGGGGAGCTGTTTTTT.

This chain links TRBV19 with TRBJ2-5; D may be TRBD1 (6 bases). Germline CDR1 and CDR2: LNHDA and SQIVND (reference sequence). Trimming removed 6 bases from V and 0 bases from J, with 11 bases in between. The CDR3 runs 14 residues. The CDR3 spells CASSSDRYQETQYF. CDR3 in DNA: TGTGCCAGTAGCTCCGACAGGTACCAAGAGACCCAGTACTTC.

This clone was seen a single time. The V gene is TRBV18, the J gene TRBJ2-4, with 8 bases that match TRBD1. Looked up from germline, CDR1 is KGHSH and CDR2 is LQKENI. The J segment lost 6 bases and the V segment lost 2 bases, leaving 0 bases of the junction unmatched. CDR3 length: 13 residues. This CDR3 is CASSPDRGNIQYF. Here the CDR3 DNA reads TGTGCCAGCTCACCAGACAGGGGAAACATTCAGTACTTC.

CDR3 sequence reads: CASSRDTSLYGYTF. DNA for the CDR3: TGTGCCAGTAGTAGGGACACATCCCTCTATGGCTACACCTTC. The rearrangement joins TRBV19 to TRBJ1-2; tentatively, D is TRBD1 (6 bases). This CDR3 region has 14 residues. V lost 4 bases to trimming and J lost 4 bases, with 13 bases between them. From germline, CDR1 is LNHDA and CDR2 SQIVND (reference sequence). The variable domain in full, with the rest retrieved from reference TRBV19 and TRBJ1-2, is DGGITQSPKYLFRKEGQNVTLSCEQNLNHDAMYWYRQDPGQGLRLIYYSQIVNDFQKGDIAEGYSVSREKKESFPLTVTSAQKNPTAFYLCASSRDTSLYGYTFGSGTRLTVV.

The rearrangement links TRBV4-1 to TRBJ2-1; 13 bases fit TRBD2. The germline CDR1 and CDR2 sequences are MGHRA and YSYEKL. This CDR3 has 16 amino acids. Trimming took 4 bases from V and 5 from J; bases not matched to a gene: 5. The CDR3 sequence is CASSPGLAGTNNEQFF. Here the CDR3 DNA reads TGCGCCAGCAGCCCGGGACTAGCGGGGACCAACAATGAGCAGTTCTTC.

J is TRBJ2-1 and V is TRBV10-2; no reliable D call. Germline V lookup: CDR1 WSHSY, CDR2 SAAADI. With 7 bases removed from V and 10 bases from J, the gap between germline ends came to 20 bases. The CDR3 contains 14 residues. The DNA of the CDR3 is TGCGCCAGCAAGACCTCCGAGGCAGATTGGGAGCAGTTCTTC. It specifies CASKTSEADWEQFF.

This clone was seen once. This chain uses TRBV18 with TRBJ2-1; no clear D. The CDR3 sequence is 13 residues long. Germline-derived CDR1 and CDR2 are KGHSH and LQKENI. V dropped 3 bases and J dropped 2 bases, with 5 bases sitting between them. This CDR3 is CASSPHPYNEQFF. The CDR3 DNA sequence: TGTGCCAGCTCACCCCATCCCTACAATGAGCAGTTCTTC.

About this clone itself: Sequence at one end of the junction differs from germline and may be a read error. In DNA, the CDR3 is TGTGCCAGCAGCCACCAAGGGTCCGGACACGTCTTC. Protein sequence: CASSHQGSGHVF. The chain couples TRBV14 to TRBJ2-1; D perhaps matches TRBD1 (5 bases). Germline assignment: CDR1 SGHDN and CDR2 FVKESK. This CDR3 is built from 12 residues.

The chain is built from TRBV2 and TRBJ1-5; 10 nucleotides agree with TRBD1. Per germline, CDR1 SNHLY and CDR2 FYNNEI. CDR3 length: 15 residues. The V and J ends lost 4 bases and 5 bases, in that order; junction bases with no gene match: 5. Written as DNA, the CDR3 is TGTGCCAGCAGTGTTGACAGGGGGCAGGATCAGCCCCAGCATTTT. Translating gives CASSVDRGQDQPQHF.

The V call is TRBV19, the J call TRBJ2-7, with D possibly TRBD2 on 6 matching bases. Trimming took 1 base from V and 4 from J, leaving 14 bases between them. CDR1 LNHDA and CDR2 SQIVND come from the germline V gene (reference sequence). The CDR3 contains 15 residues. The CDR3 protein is CASSIGYGRGYEQYF. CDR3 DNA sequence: TGTGCCAGTAGTATAGGATACGGGAGAGGGTACGAGCAGTACTTC. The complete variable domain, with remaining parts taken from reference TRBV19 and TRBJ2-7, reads DGGITQSPKYLFRKEGQNVTLSCEQNLNHDAMYWYRQDPGQGLRLIYYSQIVNDFQKGDIAEGYSVSREKKESFPLTVTSAQKNPTAFYLCASSIGYGRGYEQYFGPGTRLTVT.

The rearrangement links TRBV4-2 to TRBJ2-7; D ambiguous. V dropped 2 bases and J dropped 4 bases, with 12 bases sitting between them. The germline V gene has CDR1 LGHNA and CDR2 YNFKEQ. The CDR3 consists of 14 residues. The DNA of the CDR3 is TGTGCCAGCAGCCAAATTTTTGGTGCGTACGAGCAGTACTTC. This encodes CASSQIFGAYEQYF.